A single sample is the source of the 22 T cell receptor beta chains below, sequenced in a study of regulatory T cells in long-lasting Graves disease. Described time point: newly diagnosed GD, antithyroid drugs for less than 3 months. Construction of the TCR library relied on RNA isolated from PBMCs. CDR3-region Arm-PCR and iRepertoire HTBI primers produced the TCR beta libraries. TCRdb ran MiXCR on the multiplex PCR reads and lists one entry per CDR3 protein. The table lists 530,000 or so distinct CDR3 sequences, more than 15% of them singletons, with more than 10% in the top ten. The data were also submitted as part of a second study, on T cells in Graves' hyperthyroidism and ophthalmopathy.

The starting material was peripheral blood mononuclear cells (PBMCs), obtained at new diagnosis, from a patient treated with antithyroid drugs. These receptors were taken from a man between 18 and 35 years old with Graves disease.

The chain employs TRBV20-1 and TRBJ2-1; 13 bases are a match to TRBD2. CDR1 is DFQATT, CDR2 SNEGSKA, per germline (reference sequence). This CDR3 has 18 amino acids. The V gene end was trimmed by 1 base and the J gene end by 7 bases; junction bases not matched to a gene: 13. The CDR3, as DNA: TGCAGTGCTAGAGGAAAATGGACTAGCGGGAGTCGTGTGAATGAGCAGTTCTTC. Amino acids: CSARGKWTSGSRVNEQFF.

The CDR3 is CASSVEGFNNEQFF. CDR3 coding DNA: TGTGCCAGCAGCGTAGAAGGTTTTAACAATGAGCAGTTCTTC. J is TRBJ2-1 and V is TRBV9; the D is unclear. This CDR3 region has 14 residues. The germline CDR1 and CDR2 sequences are SGDLS and YYNGEE. V gave up 0 bases and J gave up 5 bases, with 9 bases separating them.

The chain combines TRBV20-1 with TRBJ1-2; 9 bases line up with TRBD1. This CDR3 comprises 14 residues. Per germline, CDR1 DFQATT and CDR2 SNEGSKA (reference sequence). V lost 1 base, J lost 4 bases, and 4 bases stayed unmatched. The CDR3 bases are TGCAGTGCTAGAGTAGGGACAGGGACCTATGGCTACACCTTC. As protein: CSARVGTGTYGYTF.

This clonotype was detected a few times. The V call is TRBV27, the J call TRBJ2-3; perhaps TRBD2 as D (6 bases). The ends were cut back, 7 bases at V and 0 bases at J, with 14 bases in the middle. This CDR3 comprises 15 residues. The germline gives CDR1 MNHEY, CDR2 SMNVEV (reference sequence). CDR3 residues: CASTSGGASTDTQYF. As DNA, the CDR3 is TGTGCCAGCACCTCGGGCGGGGCTAGCACAGATACGCAGTATTTT.

Concerning this clonotype itself: A much larger clone lies one base from this, so it may be a read error. V is TRBV2 and J is TRBJ1-5; no clear D gene. Germline V lookup: CDR1 SNHLY, CDR2 FYNNEI. The CDR3 has 14 residues. The CDR3 nucleotides read TGTGTCAGCACCCTGATCGGGCGAAGGCAGCCCCAGCATTTT. Translated, it gives CVSTLIGRRQPQHF.

This clonotype was seen many times. The chain combines TRBV2 with TRBJ1-1; D might be TRBD1 (5 bases). This CDR3 has 13 amino acids. Germline lookup yields CDR1 SNHLY and CDR2 FYNNEI. Trimming pared 8 bases from V and 1 base from J, leaving 11 bases between. Here the CDR3 reads CASAQGENTEAFF. DNA of the CDR3: TGTGCCAGCGCGCAGGGAGAGAACACTGAAGCTTTCTTT.

This clonotype came up a few times. The chain employs TRBV5-4 and TRBJ2-7; the match to TRBD1 covers 8 bases. Germline V gene sequence: CDR1 SGHNT, CDR2 YYREEE (reference sequence). V lost 4 bases to trimming and J lost 3 bases; unmatched junction nucleotides: 6. CDR3 size: 14 residues. The CDR3 region is CASSPRQGNYEQYF. Written as DNA, the CDR3 is TGTGCCAGCAGCCCTCGACAGGGGAACTACGAGCAGTACTTC.

This clonotype was counted only a few times. The gene calls are TRBV29-1 and TRBJ1-4, with 7 bases that match TRBD1. The ends lost 2 bases at V and 6 bases at J; junction bases unmatched: 6. Germline loops: CDR1 SQVTM, CDR2 ANQGSEA. The CDR3 is 14 residues long. The CDR3 region is CSVEPTGRDEKLFF. The DNA of the CDR3 is TGCAGCGTTGAACCGACAGGGAGGGATGAAAAACTGTTTTTT.

This clonotype was seen ten or more times. The chain has TRBV11-2 and TRBJ2-7; no definite D call. Trimming removed 0 bases at V and 0 bases at J, with 9 bases between. Germline CDR1 SGHAT, CDR2 FQNNGV. The CDR3 has 15 amino acids. CDR3 nucleotides: TGTGCCAGCAGCTTAGAAATCGAGAGCTCCTACGAGCAGTACTTC. Translation gives CASSLEIESSYEQYF.

This clonotype was recorded many times. The chain has TRBV2 and TRBJ2-1; TRBD1 agrees at 9 bases. Germline CDR1 and CDR2: SNHLY and FYNNEI. This CDR3 is 12 amino acids long. Germline trimming cut 11 bases from V and 4 bases from J; bases unmatched to any gene: 3. The CDR3 region has the DNA TGTGCCGGGACAGGGCTGTACAATGAGCAGTTCTTC. It encodes CAGTGLYNEQFF.

The gene calls are TRBV5-5 and TRBJ2-3; D may match TRBD1 or TRBD2 (6 bases each). V was pared by 0 bases and J by 2 bases, with 19 bases between. Germline CDR1 and CDR2: SGHKS and YYEKEE (reference sequence). This CDR3 is 18 amino acids long. DNA of the CDR3: TGTGCCAGCAGCTTGGAGGGGGGCAGGGTCTCCCACACAGATACGCAGTATTTT. This gives the protein CASSLEGGRVSHTDTQYF.

The chain has TRBV5-1 and TRBJ2-3, with no clear D. Germline lookup yields CDR1 SGHRS and CDR2 YFSETQ. The ends were cut back, 0 bases at V and 5 bases at J, with 13 bases in the middle. CDR3 length: 15 residues. In nucleotides, the CDR3 is TGCGCCAGCAGCTTGGCCCAACCAGTGCGAGATACGCAGTATTTT. Encoded protein: CASSLAQPVRDTQYF.

Many counts were recorded for this clonotype. This chain links TRBV20-1 with TRBJ2-7, with 7 bases lining up with TRBD1. The V segment lost 4 bases and the J segment 2 bases; nucleotides outside the gene matches: 8. Per germline, CDR1 DFQATT and CDR2 SNEGSKA (reference sequence). This CDR3 spans 14 amino acids. The CDR3 DNA reads TGCAGTGCTAACCGCCGGGACAGTACCTACGAGCAGTACTTC. It is translated as CSANRRDSTYEQYF.

The table lists this clonotype with many counts. V and J are TRBV29-1 and TRBJ1-5, with D maybe TRBD1 (5 bases). Germline lookup yields CDR1 SQVTM and CDR2 ANQGSEA. CDR3 length equals 15 residues. V lost 6 bases and J 0 bases, leaving 15 bases between the germline ends. CDR3 in DNA: TGCAGCGTCCGGGGGGTGGGGGGTAGCAATCAGCCCCAGCATTTT. The encoded protein is CSVRGVGGSNQPQHF. The whole variable domain, remainder taken from reference TRBV29-1 and TRBJ1-5, is SAVISQKPSRDICQRGTSLTIQCQVDSQVTMMFWYRQQPGQSLTLIATANQGSEATYESGFVIDKFPISRPNLTFSTLTVSNMSPEDSSIYLCSVRGVGGSNQPQHFGDGTRLSIL.

The V call is TRBV5-6, the J call TRBJ2-5; 8 bases fit TRBD1. V lost 6 bases to trimming and J lost 5 bases; unmatched junction nucleotides: 12. CDR3 size: 15 residues. Germline V gene lookup returns CDR1 SGHDT and CDR2 YYEEEE. The CDR3 protein is CASIMRAGGMETQYF. CDR3 coding DNA: TGTGCCAGCATCATGAGGGCAGGGGGCATGGAGACCCAGTACTTC.

This chain uses TRBV2 with TRBJ2-2; TRBD1 aligns across 7 bases. The V segment lost 6 bases and the J segment 2 bases; nucleotides outside the gene matches: 3. The germline CDR1 and CDR2 sequences are SNHLY and FYNNEI. The CDR3 has 14 amino acids. The CDR3, as DNA: TGTGCCAGCAGAGGGGACAGAAACACCGGGGAGCTGTTTTTT. It is translated as CASRGDRNTGELFF.

This clonotype was found many times. The chain combines TRBV30 with TRBJ1-6, with no clear D. Germline CDR1 GTSNPN, CDR2 SVGIG (reference sequence). V lost 0 bases to trimming and J lost 2 bases, with 5 bases between them. The CDR3 consists of 14 residues. This CDR3 reads CAWSVGTYNSPLHF. CDR3 bases: TGTGCCTGGAGTGTGGGAACCTATAATTCACCCCTCCACTTT. Full variable domain (remainder filled in from reference TRBV30 and TRBJ1-6): SQTIHQWPATLVQPVGSPLSLECTVEGTSNPNLYWYRQAAGRGLQLLFYSVGIGQISSEVPQNLSASRPQDRQFILSSKKLLLSDSGFYLCAWSVGTYNSPLHFGNGTRLTVT.

This clonotype was counted only a few times. V gene TRBV6-5 combines with J gene TRBJ2-2; 7 bases match TRBD1. This CDR3 is 19 amino acids long. V shed 0 bases and J 0 bases; nucleotides not matched to a gene: 10. The germline CDR1 and CDR2 sequences are MNHEY and SVGAGI. The CDR3 sequence: CASSYSSWAGGANTGELFF. The CDR3 bases are TGTGCCAGCAGTTACTCGAGTTGGGCAGGGGGAGCGAACACCGGGGAGCTGTTTTTT.

The chain carries TRBV19 and TRBJ2-1; tentative D call: TRBD2 (6 bases). CDR3 length equals 17 residues. Trimming cost V 7 bases and J 6 bases, with 25 bases left between them. From germline, CDR1 is LNHDA and CDR2 SQIVND (reference sequence). This chain's CDR3 is CASNLGVRGLEGNEQFF. The CDR3 nucleotides are TGTGCCAGTAATTTAGGTGTAAGGGGACTGGAGGGCAATGAGCAGTTCTTC.

The V gene is TRBV5-1, the J gene TRBJ2-7, with D possibly matching TRBD2 (6 bases). V dropped 1 base and J dropped 1 base, with 9 bases sitting between them. The CDR3 has 14 residues. In germline, CDR1 is SGHRS, CDR2 YFSETQ. The CDR3 nucleotides are TGCGCCAGCAGCTTGTTAGCGGTTTCCTACGAGCAGTACTTC. Residues: CASSLLAVSYEQYF.

This clonotype was picked up many times. The chain recombines TRBV20-1 with TRBJ1-1; D is uncertain. The germline V gene encodes CDR1 DFQATT and CDR2 SNEGSKA (reference sequence). Trimming stripped 2 bases from V and 3 bases from J, with 7 bases between. The CDR3 spans 12 residues. The CDR3 nucleotides read TGCAGTGCTAGAAGGCAGCACACTGAAGCTTTCTTT. Its translation is CSARRQHTEAFF.

This clonotype was seen many times. This chain connects TRBV7-9 to TRBJ2-1; 9 nucleotides agree with TRBD2. The trim removed 1 base at V and 15 bases at J, leaving 4 bases unmatched. Per germline, CDR1 SEHNR and CDR2 FQNEAQ (reference sequence). This CDR3 spans 12 amino acids. CDR3 DNA sequence: TGTGCCAGCAGCTTAGAGGAGCGGGAGGTGTTCTTC. Amino acid sequence: CASSLEEREVFF.